This is a list of T cell receptor beta chains from one sample in a study of CD8+ T cells in alopecia areata. TCRdb's copy holds only in-frame clones and misses some; the assay was immunoSEQ multiplex PCR. The sample records 150,000 to 250,000 clones, around 56% being singletons. The sample consisted of CD4+ T cells sorted from blood, taken at week 4, from a patient treated with tofacitinib. The receptors come from a human donor with alopecia areata. Both conserved end residues are part of each CDR3. D genes are given only for firm matches. Clone size is shown for a subset of rows, as once, few, many or a class of expanded clone.

few	TRBJ1-2	TRBV5-4	-	CASTLVGDYGYTF	TGTGCCAGCACTCTGGTGGGGGATTATGGCTACACCTTC
few	TRBJ1-5	TRBV29-1	-	CSEGFGNQPQHF	TGCAGCGAGGGGTTTGGCAATCAGCCCCAGCATTTT
-	TRBJ1-4	TRBV6-5	-	CASSYRDPEKLFF	TGTGCCAGCAGTTACCGGGACCCTGAAAAACTGTTTTTT
-	TRBJ2-5	TRBV2	-	CASSEAAMAETQYF	TGTGCCAGCAGTGAAGCGGCAATGGCTGAGACCCAGTACTTC
-	TRBJ1-2	TRBV30	-	CAWSETPNYGYTF	TGTGCCTGGAGTGAGACACCGAACTATGGCTACACCTTC
-	TRBJ2-7	TRBV7-9	-	CATDLEAIYEQYF	TGTGCCACGGACTTGGAGGCTATATACGAGCAGTACTTC
-	TRBJ1-6	TRBV6-5	TRBD1	CASSSNWGQGRSPLHF	TGTGCCAGCAGTTCCAACTGGGGACAGGGGAGATCACCCCTCCACTTT
-	TRBJ2-7	TRBV10-2	TRBD2	CASRALAGGAYEQYF	TGCGCCAGCAGGGCTCTAGCGGGGGGCGCCTACGAGCAGTACTTC
many	TRBJ2-3	TRBV12-5	-	CASGLVRQGGTDTQYF	TGTGCTAGTGGTTTGGTACGGCAGGGAGGCACAGATACGCAGTATTTT
-	TRBJ1-6	TRBV5-1	-	CASSLENSPLHF	TGCGCCAGCAGCCTGGAGAATTCACCCCTCCACTTT
-	TRBJ2-7	TRBV28	TRBD1	CASSALGTGRREQYF	TGTGCCAGCAGTGCCCTTGGGACAGGTCGTAGGGAGCAGTACTTC
-	TRBJ1-1	TRBV5-4	-	CASSPRRDKTEAFF	TGTGCCAGCAGCCCAAGACGGGACAAGACTGAAGCTTTCTTT
-	TRBJ1-1	TRBV29-1	-	CSVVKVNTEAFF	TGCAGCGTTGTCAAGGTGAACACTGAAGCTTTCTTT
-	TRBJ2-7	TRBV29-1	-	CSVVTNSYEQYF	TGCAGCGTTGTGACTAACTCCTACGAGCAGTACTTC
-	TRBJ2-5	TRBV29-1	-	CSVERGGPQETQYF	TGCAGCGTCGAGAGAGGAGGCCCCCAAGAGACCCAGTACTTC
-	TRBJ1-2	TRBV29-1	-	CSVNRQEDGYTF	TGCAGCGTGAACAGACAGGAAGATGGCTACACCTTC
few	TRBJ2-5	TRBV29-1	-	CSAFGVQETQYF	TGCAGCGCGTTCGGAGTCCAAGAGACCCAGTACTTC
-	TRBJ1-1	TRBV27	-	CASSLGGSQAFF	TGTGCCAGCAGTTTAGGGGGCTCTCAAGCTTTCTTT
few	TRBJ2-1	TRBV29-1	-	CSVESPRGIYNEQFF	TGCAGCGTTGAAAGTCCCCGAGGGATATACAATGAGCAGTTCTTC
-	TRBJ1-5	TRBV30	-	CAWSSQEAYHF	TGTGCCTGGAGTTCTCAGGAGGCATACCATTTT
-	TRBJ2-2	TRBV7-8	-	CASSFRGTLGRELFF	TGTGCCAGCAGCTTCCGAGGGACCTTAGGCCGGGAGCTGTTTTTT